These 28 T cell receptor beta chains originate from one sample sequenced in a study of cytomegalovirus exposure and HLA in healthy donors. The PCR contained 60 Vbeta and 13 Jbeta primers. Only in-frame clones appear in the TCRdb table, and some are missing; sequencing was by immunoSEQ multiplex PCR. The data hold tens of thousands of clones, with roughly two thirds observed a single time. The sequencing sample was made of PBMCs. Receptors were obtained from a male donor in good health and CMV-seropositive.

The rearrangement uses TRBV5-1 and TRBJ2-2; the match to TRBD2 covers 7 bases. The CDR3 has 14 amino acids. J gave up 6 bases and V 4 bases, and 6 bases lay outside the gene matches. The germline V gene has CDR1 SGHRS and CDR2 YFSETQ. CDR3 region: CASSQRLAPGELFF. The CDR3 coding sequence is TGCGCCAGCAGCCAACGACTAGCACCCGGGGAGCTGTTTTTT.

The rearrangement links TRBV6-5 to TRBJ1-5; D may be TRBD1 (6 bases). This CDR3 comprises 14 residues. Germline CDR1 and CDR2: MNHEY and SVGAGI. The V end lost 5 bases, the J end lost 2 bases, and 10 bases lay between the germline ends. CDR3 residues: CASSLQGGNQPQHF. The CDR3 bases are TGTGCCAGCAGTCTACAGGGAGGCAATCAGCCCCAGCATTTT.

The chain carries TRBV5-1 and TRBJ2-1; tentatively, D is TRBD2 (6 bases). CDR1 and CDR2 (germline): SGHRS, YFSETQ. Trimming took 0 bases from V and 15 from J, leaving 13 bases between them. The CDR3 contains 12 residues. As DNA, the CDR3 is TGCGCCAGCAGCTTGGAAGCGCGGGGACGGTTCTTC. It specifies CASSLEARGRFF.

The CDR3 here is CASSPRHTRDYEQYF. The CDR3 nucleotides are TGTGCCAGCAGCCCTAGACACACGAGGGACTACGAGCAGTACTTC. V usage is TRBV9 and J usage is TRBJ2-7, with D possibly TRBD2 on 5 matching bases. Trimming removed 4 bases from V and 3 bases from J, with 17 bases in between. CDR1 is SGDLS and CDR2 is YYNGEE in the germline V gene. This CDR3 has 15 residues.

This clone occurred a few times. The CDR3, as DNA: TGCGCCAGCAGCTTGGGACTAGCCCCTACCTACGAGCAGTACTTC. It is translated as CASSLGLAPTYEQYF. The chain is built from TRBV5-1 and TRBJ2-7; the match to TRBD2 covers 7 bases. CDR1 and CDR2 from the germline V gene are SGHRS and YFSETQ. This CDR3 has 15 residues. V trimming: 0 bases; J trimming: 2 bases; junction bases outside the gene matches: 5.

The rearrangement uses TRBV9 and TRBJ2-1; 12 nucleotides align to TRBD2. This CDR3 has 16 residues. V shed 2 bases and J 6 bases; nucleotides not matched to a gene: 6. Germline V gene sequence: CDR1 SGDLS, CDR2 YYNGEE. As DNA, the CDR3 is TGTGCCAGCAGCGTGGGGGGGACTAGCGGGCCCAATGAGCAGTTCTTC. It encodes CASSVGGTSGPNEQFF.

This clone has just a few counts. The gene calls are TRBV19 and TRBJ2-3, with TRBD2 matching over 14 bases. There are 16 residues in the CDR3. V lost 5 bases, J lost 6 bases, and 7 bases stayed unmatched. The germline CDR1 and CDR2 sequences are LNHDA and SQIVND (reference sequence). The CDR3 here is CASSGTRTSGRDTQYF. CDR3 in DNA: TGTGCCAGTAGTGGGACCCGGACTAGCGGGAGGGATACGCAGTATTTT.

This sequence joins TRBV7-2 and TRBJ2-3; TRBD2 matches 7 bases. Per germline, CDR1 SGHTA and CDR2 FQGNSA. The V gene end was trimmed by 1 base and the J gene end by 8 bases; junction bases not matched to a gene: 3. The CDR3 totals 13 residues. The CDR3 DNA reads as TGTGCCAGCAGCTTAGAGGGGACTACTACGCAGTATTTT. This sequence encodes CASSLEGTTTQYF.

The rearrangement joins TRBV6-1 to TRBJ1-5, with TRBD1 matching 8 bases. The junction had 5 bases not matched to a gene; V was cut back by 10 bases and J by 3 bases. Germline V lookup: CDR1 MNHNS, CDR2 SASEGT. CDR3 length equals 13 residues. CDR3 nucleotide sequence: TGTGCCACGAAGGGACAGGTCAATCAGCCCCAGCATTTT. It yields the protein CATKGQVNQPQHF.

V and J are TRBV19 and TRBJ1-4, with a weak D call TRBD1 (5 bases). Germline V lookup: CDR1 LNHDA, CDR2 SQIVND (reference sequence). CDR3 size: 13 residues. Trimming took 6 bases from V and 4 from J, leaving 9 bases between them. CDR3 in amino acids: CASRGGINEKLFF. In DNA form, the CDR3 reads TGTGCCAGTAGGGGGGGGATTAATGAAAAACTGTTTTTT.

This chain connects TRBV27 to TRBJ1-2; D gene unclear. Trimming cost V 6 bases and J 8 bases, with 19 bases left between them. CDR1 MNHEY and CDR2 SMNVEV come from the germline V gene (reference sequence). The CDR3 is made up of 14 amino acids. CDR3 loop: CASSPVGRPVGYTF. The CDR3 region has the DNA TGTGCCAGCAGCCCCGTTGGCAGGCCCGTAGGCTACACCTTC.

The rearrangement links TRBV4-3 to TRBJ2-3, with D maybe TRBD1 (5 bases). This CDR3 spans 14 amino acids. CDR1 and CDR2 (germline): LGHNA, YSLEER. V was trimmed by 2 bases and J by 5 bases, leaving 11 bases between them. The CDR3 region is CASSQRPGQDTQYF. CDR3 in DNA: TGCGCCAGCAGCCAAAGGCCAGGACAAGATACGCAGTATTTT.

This chain uses TRBV5-1 with TRBJ1-2; D perhaps matches TRBD1 (6 bases). Germline V gives CDR1 SGHRS, CDR2 YFSETQ. Trimming removed 7 bases at V and 7 bases at J, with 14 bases between. The CDR3 covers 12 residues. The CDR3 DNA follows: TGCGCCAGCGGCTCCAGGGGAAGTGGCTACACCTTC. Protein product: CASGSRGSGYTF.

CDR3 amino acids: CASSQDRGTEAFF. The CDR3 bases are TGTGCCAGCAGCCAAGACAGGGGCACTGAAGCTTTCTTT. The chain combines TRBV4-2 with TRBJ1-1; perhaps TRBD1 as D (6 bases). The CDR3 runs 13 residues. The V gene lost 0 bases and the J gene lost 4 bases, with 6 bases spanning the gap. The germline V gene has CDR1 LGHNA and CDR2 YNFKEQ.

The rearrangement uses TRBV6-1 and TRBJ1-1; D gene unclear. The CDR3 runs 12 residues. V was clipped by 2 bases and J by 10 bases, with 11 bases between them. The V gene's germline CDR1 is MNHNS and CDR2 SASEGT. CDR3 amino acids: CASSELPLAAFF. CDR3 nucleotide sequence: TGTGCCAGCAGTGAACTGCCACTCGCAGCTTTCTTT.

The chain joins TRBV7-9 to TRBJ2-7; D is unclear. The CDR3 covers 13 residues. V was pared by 2 bases and J by 3 bases, with 8 bases between. Germline loops: CDR1 SEHNR, CDR2 FQNEAQ (reference sequence). The CDR3 DNA follows: TGTGCCAGCAGCTTATCCGAGAACTACGAGCAGTACTTC. Its protein product is CASSLSENYEQYF.

This chain connects TRBV18 to TRBJ2-7, with a weak D call TRBD1 (7 bases). The germline gives CDR1 KGHSH, CDR2 LQKENI. CDR3 length equals 15 residues. V lost 3 bases to trimming and J lost 5 bases, with 17 bases between them. Here the CDR3 DNA reads TGTGCCAGCTCACCTGCCGGGCAGGGGGGCCACGAGCAGTACTTC. Amino acid sequence: CASSPAGQGGHEQYF.

V gene TRBV7-9 combines with J gene TRBJ1-5; 9 bases are a match to TRBD1. The CDR3 sequence is 15 residues long. Trimming took 1 base from V and 7 from J; bases not matched to a gene: 5. Germline CDR1 is SEHNR and CDR2 is FQNEAQ (reference sequence). The CDR3 sequence: CASSLVTGGIQPQHF. The CDR3 nucleotides read TGTGCCAGCAGCTTAGTGACAGGGGGAATCCAGCCCCAGCATTTT.

This clone was seen a single time. The chain couples TRBV4-2 to TRBJ1-2; the match to TRBD1 covers 7 bases. The CDR3 contains 17 residues. V gave up 2 bases and J gave up 0 bases; unmatched junction bases: 9. Germline values: CDR1 LGHNA, CDR2 YNFKEQ. CDR3 protein: CASSQPPGQPTNYGYTF. CDR3 bases: TGTGCCAGCAGCCAACCCCCGGGACAGCCAACTAACTATGGCTACACCTTC.

V is TRBV25-1 and J is TRBJ2-7; TRBD2 matches at 11 bases. The V gene's germline CDR1 is MGHDK and CDR2 SYGVNS. The CDR3 length is 16 residues. V lost 5 bases, J lost 0 bases, and 6 bases stayed unmatched. CDR3 amino acids: CASSPRGTSGSYEQYF. DNA of the CDR3: TGTGCCAGCAGTCCCCGCGGGACTAGCGGCTCCTACGAGCAGTACTTC.

This sequence joins TRBV18 and TRBJ2-3; D possibly corresponds to TRBD1 (6 bases). Trimming removed 4 bases at V and 4 bases at J, with 18 bases between. The CDR3 spans 16 residues. Germline V gene sequence: CDR1 KGHSH, CDR2 LQKENI. In DNA form, the CDR3 reads TGTGCCAGCTCACGCGCTGGGACATTGGGCGCAGATACGCAGTATTTT. It codes for CASSRAGTLGADTQYF.

The J gene is TRBJ1-3, the V gene TRBV5-1, with TRBD1 matching 8 bases. Looked up from germline, CDR1 is SGHRS and CDR2 is YFSETQ. The CDR3 has 15 amino acids. Trimming cost V 7 bases and J 4 bases; bases outside gene matches: 10. The CDR3 loop reads CASSHRGSIGNTIYF. The CDR3 coding sequence is TGCGCCAGCTCCCACAGGGGGAGCATCGGAAACACCATATATTTT.

The genes are TRBV21-1 and TRBJ2-7; the table names TRBD2, a call not compared with the DNA. TRBV21-1 is classified as a pseudogene. CDR3 length equals 17 residues. The CDR3, as DNA: TGTGCCAGCAGCAAAGGGGGACAACAAGCGGGAGTGGACGAGCAGTACTTC. Translating it yields CASSKGGQQAGVDEQYF.

The V gene is TRBV7-2, the J gene TRBJ1-5; 8 positions agree with TRBD1. The germline gives CDR1 SGHTA, CDR2 FQGNSA. J lost 3 bases, V lost 3 bases, and 4 bases had no gene match. The CDR3 consists of 15 residues. CDR3 sequence reads: CASSFGQGVNQPQHF. The CDR3, as DNA: TGTGCCAGCAGCTTTGGACAGGGCGTCAATCAGCCCCAGCATTTT.

The V call is TRBV27, the J call TRBJ2-7; 9 bases align to TRBD2. The CDR3 contains 14 residues. Germline assignment: CDR1 MNHEY and CDR2 SMNVEV (reference sequence). V shed 3 bases and J 2 bases; nucleotides not matched to a gene: 2. CDR3 sequence (DNA): TGTGCCAGCAGTTTTAGCGGGGGAGCCTACGAGCAGTACTTC. It is translated as CASSFSGGAYEQYF.

The V and J genes are TRBV7-9 and TRBJ1-1; 7 bases fit TRBD1. Germline V CDR1 and CDR2: SEHNR, FQNEAQ (reference sequence). This CDR3 has 14 residues. V lost 4 bases, J lost 3 bases, and 5 bases stayed unmatched. The CDR3 region has the DNA TGTGCCAGCAGCTCCGTAGACAGGGACACTGAAGCTTTCTTT. Translation gives CASSSVDRDTEAFF.

This clone counts as medium-sized. The chain carries TRBV5-5 and TRBJ1-2; D is uncertain. V lost 1 base and J lost 1, with 14 bases in between. Germline V gives CDR1 SGHKS, CDR2 YYEKEE (reference sequence). The CDR3 totals 16 residues. The CDR3 DNA reads as TGTGCCAGCAGCTTGTACAACGTACGGGGTAACTATGGCTACACCTTC. It specifies CASSLYNVRGNYGYTF. Filled out from reference TRBV5-5 and TRBJ1-2, the complete variable domain reads DAGVTQSPTHLIKTRGQQVTLRCSPISGHKSVSWYQQVLGQGPQFIFQYYEKEERGRGNFPDRFSARQFPNYSSELNVNALLLGDSALYLCASSLYNVRGNYGYTFGSGTRLTVV.

This clone was counted only a few times. The chain recombines TRBV7-3 with TRBJ2-5; D possibly corresponds to TRBD1 (6 bases). The CDR3 totals 13 residues. The V end lost 1 base, the J end lost 5 bases, and 8 bases lay between the germline ends. Germline V CDR1 and CDR2: SGHTA, FQGTGA. This chain's CDR3 is CASSLIQGETQYF. The CDR3 DNA reads as TGTGCCAGCAGCTTAATACAGGGCGAGACCCAGTACTTC.